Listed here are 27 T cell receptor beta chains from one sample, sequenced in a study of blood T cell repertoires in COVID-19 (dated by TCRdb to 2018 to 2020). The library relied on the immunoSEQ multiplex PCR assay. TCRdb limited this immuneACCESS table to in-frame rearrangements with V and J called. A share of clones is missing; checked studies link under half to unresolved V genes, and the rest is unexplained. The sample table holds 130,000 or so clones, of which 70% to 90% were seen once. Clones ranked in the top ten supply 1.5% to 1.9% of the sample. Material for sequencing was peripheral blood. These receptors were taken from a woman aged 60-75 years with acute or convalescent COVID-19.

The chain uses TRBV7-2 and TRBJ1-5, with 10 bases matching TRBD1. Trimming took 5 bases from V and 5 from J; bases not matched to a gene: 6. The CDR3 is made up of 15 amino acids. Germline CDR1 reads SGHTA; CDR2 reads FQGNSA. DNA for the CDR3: TGTGCCAGCAGCACGGGACAGGGGATCCATCAGCCCCAGCATTTT. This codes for CASSTGQGIHQPQHF.

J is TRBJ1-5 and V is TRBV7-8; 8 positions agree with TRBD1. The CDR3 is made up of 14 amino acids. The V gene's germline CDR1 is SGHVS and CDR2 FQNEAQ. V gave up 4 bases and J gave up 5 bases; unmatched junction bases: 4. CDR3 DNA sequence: TGTGCCAGCAGCTGGAACAGGGGGGATCAGCCCCAGCATTTT. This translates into CASSWNRGDQPQHF.

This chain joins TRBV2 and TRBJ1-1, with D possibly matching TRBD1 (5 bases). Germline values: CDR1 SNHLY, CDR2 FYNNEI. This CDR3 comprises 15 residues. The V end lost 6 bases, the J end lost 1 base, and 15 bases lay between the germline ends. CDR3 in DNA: TGTGCCAGCAGGGTACGGCAGGGAGGGAACACTGAAGCTTTCTTT. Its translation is CASRVRQGGNTEAFF.

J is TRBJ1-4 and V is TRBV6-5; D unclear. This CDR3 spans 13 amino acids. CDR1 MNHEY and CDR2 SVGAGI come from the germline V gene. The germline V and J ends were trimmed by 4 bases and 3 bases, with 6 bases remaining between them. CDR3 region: CASSFGPNEKLFF. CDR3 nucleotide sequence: TGTGCCAGCAGTTTTGGCCCTAATGAAAAACTGTTTTTT.

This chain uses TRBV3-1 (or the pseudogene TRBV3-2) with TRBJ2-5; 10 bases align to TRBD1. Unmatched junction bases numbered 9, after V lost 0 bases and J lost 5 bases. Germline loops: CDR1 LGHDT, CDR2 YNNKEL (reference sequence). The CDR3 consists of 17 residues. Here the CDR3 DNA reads TGTGCCAGCAGCCAAGATTGGAGTCGGACAGGGGGTGAGACCCAGTACTTC. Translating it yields CASSQDWSRTGGETQYF.

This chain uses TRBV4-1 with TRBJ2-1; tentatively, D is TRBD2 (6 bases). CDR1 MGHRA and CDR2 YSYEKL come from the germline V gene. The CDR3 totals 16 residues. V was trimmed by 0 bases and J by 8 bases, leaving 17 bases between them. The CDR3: CASSQEGGNDRYEQFF. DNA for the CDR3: TGCGCCAGCAGCCAAGAAGGAGGGAATGATCGGTATGAGCAGTTCTTC.

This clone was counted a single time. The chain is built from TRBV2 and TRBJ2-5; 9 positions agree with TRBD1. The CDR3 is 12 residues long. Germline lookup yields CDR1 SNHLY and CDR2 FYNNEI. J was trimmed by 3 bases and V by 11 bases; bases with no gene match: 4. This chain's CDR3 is CAWGTGKETQYF. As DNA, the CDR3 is TGTGCCTGGGGGACAGGGAAAGAGACCCAGTACTTC.

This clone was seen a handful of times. CDR3 coding DNA: TGTGCCAGCAGCTTGGACACCAACGACTATGGCTACACCTTC. Its translation is CASSLDTNDYGYTF. This rearrangement joins TRBV5-4 to TRBJ1-2; no clear D. The V gene lost 0 bases and the J gene lost 3 bases, with 9 bases spanning the gap. The germline V gene has CDR1 SGHNT and CDR2 YYREEE (reference sequence). The CDR3 length is 14 residues.

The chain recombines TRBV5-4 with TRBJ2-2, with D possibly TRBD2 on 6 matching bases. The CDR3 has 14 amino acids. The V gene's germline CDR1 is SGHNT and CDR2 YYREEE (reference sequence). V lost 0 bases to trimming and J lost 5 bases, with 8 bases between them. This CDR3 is CASSLARGTGELFF. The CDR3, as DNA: TGTGCCAGCAGCTTGGCCCGGGGGACCGGGGAGCTGTTTTTT.

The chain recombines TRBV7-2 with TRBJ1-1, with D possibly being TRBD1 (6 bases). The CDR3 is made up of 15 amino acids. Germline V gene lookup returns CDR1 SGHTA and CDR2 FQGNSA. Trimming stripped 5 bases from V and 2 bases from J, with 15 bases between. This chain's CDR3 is CASSAFGGLNTEAFF. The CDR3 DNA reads TGTGCCAGCAGCGCCTTCGGGGGGCTAAACACTGAAGCTTTCTTT.

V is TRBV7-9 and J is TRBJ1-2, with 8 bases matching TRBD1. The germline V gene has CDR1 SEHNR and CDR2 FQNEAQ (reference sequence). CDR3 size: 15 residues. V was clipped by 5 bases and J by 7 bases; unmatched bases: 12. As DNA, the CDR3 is TGTGCCAGCAGCCGGGGCACGGGACAGGAAGGTGGCTACACCTTC. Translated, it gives CASSRGTGQEGGYTF.

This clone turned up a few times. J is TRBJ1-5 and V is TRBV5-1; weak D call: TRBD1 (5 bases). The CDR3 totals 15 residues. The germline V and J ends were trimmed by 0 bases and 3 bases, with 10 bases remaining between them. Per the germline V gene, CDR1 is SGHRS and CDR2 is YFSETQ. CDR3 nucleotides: TGCGCCAGCAGCTTGGGACAGAATAACAATCAGCCCCAGCATTTT. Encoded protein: CASSLGQNNNQPQHF.

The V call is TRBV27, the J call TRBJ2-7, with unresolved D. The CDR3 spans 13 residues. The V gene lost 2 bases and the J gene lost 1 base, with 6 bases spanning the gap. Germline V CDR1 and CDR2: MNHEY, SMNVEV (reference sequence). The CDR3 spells CASSLGPSYEQYF. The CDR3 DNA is TGTGCCAGCAGTTTAGGGCCTTCCTACGAGCAGTACTTC.

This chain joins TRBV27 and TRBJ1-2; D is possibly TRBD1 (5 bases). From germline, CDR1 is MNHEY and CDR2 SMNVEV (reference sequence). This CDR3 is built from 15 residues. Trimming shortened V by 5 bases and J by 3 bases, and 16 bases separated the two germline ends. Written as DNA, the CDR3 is TGTGCCAGCAGTCCCAGTCGGGGGGGTCACTATGGCTACACCTTC. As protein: CASSPSRGGHYGYTF.

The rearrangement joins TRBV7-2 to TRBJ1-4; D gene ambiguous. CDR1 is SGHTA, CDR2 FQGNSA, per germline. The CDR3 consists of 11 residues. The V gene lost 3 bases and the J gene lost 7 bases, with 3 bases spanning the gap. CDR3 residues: CASSFSEKLFF. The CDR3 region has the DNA TGTGCCAGCAGCTTCAGTGAAAAACTGTTTTTT.

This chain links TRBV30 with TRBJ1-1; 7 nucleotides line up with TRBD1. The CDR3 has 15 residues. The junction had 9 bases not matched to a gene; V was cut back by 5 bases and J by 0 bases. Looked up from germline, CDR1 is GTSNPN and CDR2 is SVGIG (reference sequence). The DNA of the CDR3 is TGTGCCTGGGGTAAGGGGGCTGGTCTGAACACTGAAGCTTTCTTT. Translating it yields CAWGKGAGLNTEAFF.

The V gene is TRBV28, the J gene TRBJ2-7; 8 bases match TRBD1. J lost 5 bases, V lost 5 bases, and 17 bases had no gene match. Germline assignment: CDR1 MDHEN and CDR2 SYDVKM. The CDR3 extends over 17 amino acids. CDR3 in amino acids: CASSTNRGWSRNDEQYF. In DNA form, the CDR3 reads TGTGCCAGCAGTACGAACAGGGGGTGGTCGAGGAACGACGAGCAGTACTTC.

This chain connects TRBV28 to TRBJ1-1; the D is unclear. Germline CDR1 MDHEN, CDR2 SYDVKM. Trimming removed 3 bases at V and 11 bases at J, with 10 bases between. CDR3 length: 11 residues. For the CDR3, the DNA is TGTGCCAGCAGTTTTCGGCGCGGCGCTTTCTTT. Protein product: CASSFRRGAFF.

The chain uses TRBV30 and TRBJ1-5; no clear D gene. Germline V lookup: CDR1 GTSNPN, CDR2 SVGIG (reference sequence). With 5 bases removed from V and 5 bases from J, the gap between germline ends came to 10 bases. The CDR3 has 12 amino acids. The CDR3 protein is CAWGRNHQPQHF. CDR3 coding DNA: TGTGCCTGGGGCAGGAACCATCAGCCCCAGCATTTT.

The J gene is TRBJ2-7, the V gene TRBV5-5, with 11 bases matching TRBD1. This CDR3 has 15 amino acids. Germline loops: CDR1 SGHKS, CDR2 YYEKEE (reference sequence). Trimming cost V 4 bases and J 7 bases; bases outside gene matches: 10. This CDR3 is CASSPRTGGLEEQYF. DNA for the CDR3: TGTGCCAGCAGCCCCCGGACAGGGGGCTTGGAAGAGCAGTACTTC.

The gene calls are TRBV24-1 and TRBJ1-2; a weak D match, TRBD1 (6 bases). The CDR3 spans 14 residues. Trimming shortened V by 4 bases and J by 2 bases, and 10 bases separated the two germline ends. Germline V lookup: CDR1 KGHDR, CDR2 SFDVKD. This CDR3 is CATSERTGNYGYTF. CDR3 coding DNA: TGTGCCACCAGTGAAAGAACAGGGAACTATGGCTACACCTTC.

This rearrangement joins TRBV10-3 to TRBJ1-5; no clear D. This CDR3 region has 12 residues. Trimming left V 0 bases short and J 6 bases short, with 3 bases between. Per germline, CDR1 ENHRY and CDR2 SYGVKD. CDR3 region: CAISESSQPQHF. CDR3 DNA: TGTGCCATCAGTGAGTCGAGTCAGCCCCAGCATTTT.

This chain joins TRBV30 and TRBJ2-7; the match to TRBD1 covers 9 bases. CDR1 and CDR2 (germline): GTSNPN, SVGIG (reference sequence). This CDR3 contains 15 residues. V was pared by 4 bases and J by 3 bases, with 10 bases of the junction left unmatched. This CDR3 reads CAWNKDRGGLYEQYF. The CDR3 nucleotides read TGTGCCTGGAACAAGGACAGGGGAGGGCTCTACGAGCAGTACTTC.

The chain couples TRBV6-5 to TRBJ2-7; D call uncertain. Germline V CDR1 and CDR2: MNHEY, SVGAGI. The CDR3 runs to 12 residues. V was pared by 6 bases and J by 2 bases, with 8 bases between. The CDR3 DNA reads TGTGCCAGCAGGAAAACAGCCTACGAGCAGTACTTC. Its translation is CASRKTAYEQYF.

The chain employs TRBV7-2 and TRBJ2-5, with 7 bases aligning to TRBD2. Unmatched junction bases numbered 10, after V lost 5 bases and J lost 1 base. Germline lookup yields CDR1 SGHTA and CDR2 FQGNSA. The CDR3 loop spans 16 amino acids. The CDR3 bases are TGTGCCAGCAGCCCGGCTAGCGGTCGAGCCCAAGAGACCCAGTACTTC. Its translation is CASSPASGRAQETQYF.

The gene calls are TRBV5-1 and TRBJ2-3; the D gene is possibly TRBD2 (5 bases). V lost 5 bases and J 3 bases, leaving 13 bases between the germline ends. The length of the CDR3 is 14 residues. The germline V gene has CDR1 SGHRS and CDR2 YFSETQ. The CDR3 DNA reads TGCGCCAGCAGTCCGGAGGCCGGAACAGATACGCAGTATTTT. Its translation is CASSPEAGTDTQYF. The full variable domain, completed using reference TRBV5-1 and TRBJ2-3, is KAGVTQTPRYLIKTRGQQVTLSCSPISGHRSVSWYQQTPGQGLQFLFEYFSETQRNKGNFPGRFSGRQFSNSRSEMNVSTLELGDSALYLCASSPEAGTDTQYFGPGTRLTVL.

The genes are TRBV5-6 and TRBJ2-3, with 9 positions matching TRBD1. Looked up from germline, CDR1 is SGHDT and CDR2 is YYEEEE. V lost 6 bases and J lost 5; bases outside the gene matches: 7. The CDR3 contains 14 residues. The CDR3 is CASIGQGLIDTQYF. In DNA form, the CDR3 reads TGTGCCAGCATTGGACAGGGGCTAATAGATACGCAGTATTTT.